These T cell receptor beta chains were read from a single sample in a study of human T cells and chemical hapten exposure. TCRdb reanalysed the RACE reads using MiXCR and keeps one entry per CDR3 protein. Counted here are approximately 100,000 distinct CDR3 sequences, approximately 11% occurring once; the ten biggest clones make up approximately 4%. The sample in question was whole blood, obtained in connection with sensitization to the hapten diphenylcyclopropenone (DPC). The receptors stem from a woman in her forties with alopecia areata. Some clones in this sample may be carry-over from other donors' samples. Each CDR3 is given with its conserved first and last residue. The D gene is left open where the match is weak. Size values are once, few and many counts, or a class for expanded clones, and some rows have none.

size	V	D	J	DNA	CDR3
.	TRBV5-1	.	TRBJ2-3	TGCGCCAGCAGCTTGGCCCGCAGGGGATTGAGGAGCACAGATACGCAGTATTTT	CASSLARRGLRSTDTQYF
many	TRBV12-3/TRBV12-4	.	TRBJ1-1	TGTGCCAGCAGTTACAGGAACACTGAAGCTTTCTTT	CASSYRNTEAFF
few	TRBV21-1	.	TRBJ2-5	TGTGCCAGCAGCCCCCCCTCCCGTAAAGGTGCCCATCGAGAGACCCAGTACTTC	CASSPPSRKGAHRETQYF
.	TRBV18	TRBD1	TRBJ2-1	TGTGCCAGCTCACCAGAGACAGGGTCCTACTCCTACAATGGGCAGTTCTTC	CASSPETGSYSYNGQFF
.	TRBV6-2/TRBV6-3	.	TRBJ2-2	TGTGCCAGCAGTTACTCCGGGGGTGCGAACACCGGGGAGCTGTTTTTT	CASSYSGGANTGELFF
.	TRBV10-3	.	TRBJ2-3	TGTGCCATCAGTGAAAATAGAGATACGCAGTATTTT	CAISENRDTQYF
.	TRBV14	.	TRBJ2-7	TGTGCCAGCAGCCAAGAGATACCCTCAGGGATTGGCGAGCAGTACTTC	CASSQEIPSGIGEQYF
.	TRBV6-2/TRBV6-3	TRBD1	TRBJ2-3	TGTGCCAGCAGTCCCGGGACAGGGGGCGTAGAGGCGCAGTATTTT	CASSPGTGGVEAQYF
.	TRBV7-6	TRBD1	TRBJ2-3	TGTGCCAGCAGCTCCCCGTTCGGACAGGTCTCTAGCACAGATACGCAGTATTTT	CASSSPFGQVSSTDTQYF
.	TRBV12-3/TRBV12-4	.	TRBJ1-5	TGTGCCAGCAGTTTTTCGGGCAGGGTGGATCAGCCCCAGCATTTT	CASSFSGRVDQPQHF
.	TRBV5-4	.	TRBJ1-1	TGTGCCAGCAGCCAGGGACCGTTGGCCACTGAAGCTTTCTTT	CASSQGPLATEAFF
many	TRBV18	.	TRBJ2-1	TGTGCCAGCTCACCACGGGTAAAAGGTAGCTACAATGAGCAGTTCTTC	CASSPRVKGSYNEQFF
many	TRBV11-3	TRBD2	TRBJ2-1	TGTGCCAGCAGCTTAGAGGCTAGCGGGAAGGATGAGCAGTTCTTC	CASSLEASGKDEQFF
many	TRBV2	.	TRBJ2-3	TGTGCCAGCCGGGCGGAAAGCGCCTTTACGCAGTATTTT	CASRAESAFTQYF
.	TRBV10-3	TRBD1	TRBJ2-1	TGTGCCATCAGTGAGGGACAGGCCAATGAGCAGTTCTTC	CAISEGQANEQFF
few	TRBV2	.	TRBJ2-1	TGTGCCAGCAGGCGGCAGGGAGGAAGGAATGAGCAGTTCTTC	CASRRQGGRNEQFF
.	TRBV7-9	TRBD1	TRBJ2-7	TGTGCCAGCAGCTTGGGACAGGGGATCGAGCAGTACTTC	CASSLGQGIEQYF
.	TRBV5-4	.	TRBJ1-4	TGTGCCAGCAGCTTCCCGGGAGGGGGGGAAAAACTGTTTTTT	CASSFPGGGEKLFF
few	TRBV12-5	.	TRBJ2-2	TGTGCTAGTTCACCGGGAGCCGGGGAGCTGTTTTTT	CASSPGAGELFF
many	TRBV6-5	.	TRBJ2-7	TGTGCCAGCAGTTACGATCCATCAAGCTCCTACGAGCAGTACTTC	CASSYDPSSSYEQYF
.	TRBV7-9	.	TRBJ2-1	TGTGCCAGCAGCTTAGTAGGCGGCTACAATGAGCAGTTCTTC	CASSLVGGYNEQFF
.	TRBV6-5	.	TRBJ2-7	TGTGCCAGCAGCCCGTTGGATCGGGGTTCGTCCTACGAGCAGTACTTC	CASSPLDRGSSYEQYF